Listed below are T cell receptor beta chains from one sample, sequenced in a study of cytomegalovirus exposure and HLA in healthy donors. Assay used: immunoSEQ multiplex PCR; TCRdb lists only in-frame clones, some missing. The sample shows around 82,000 clones, about four fifths of them seen only once. Sequencing used PBMCs. The receptors shown here come from a male donor in good health and CMV-seropositive. Each CDR3 is given with its conserved first and last residue. D genes are given only for firm matches. The size field is filled for only some rows; it gives once, few, many or a size class.

D gene	clone size	V gene	J gene	CDR3 protein	CDR3 DNA
TRBD1	.	TRBV27	TRBJ1-1	CASSPRGTPELRAFF	TGTGCCAGCAGTCCCAGGGGGACCCCGGAGCTGCGGGCTTTCTTT
.	few	TRBV6-6	TRBJ2-2	CASTRTPTQNTGELFF	TGTGCCAGCACCCGGACTCCCACACAGAACACCGGGGAGCTGTTTTTT
.	few	TRBV19	TRBJ1-2	CASSTGTRTNYGYTF	TGTGCCAGTAGTACCGGGACAAGAACTAACTATGGCTACACCTTC
.	.	TRBV6-1	TRBJ1-1	CASSKTGARTEAFF	TGTGCCAGCAGCAAGACAGGCGCACGCACTGAAGCTTTCTTT
TRBD2	few	TRBV27	TRBJ2-1	CASSLSGTRGDNEQFF	TGTGCCAGCAGTTTATCAGGGACTAGAGGTGACAATGAGCAGTTCTTC
.	.	TRBV28	TRBJ1-6	CASINRSNSPLHF	TGTGCCAGCATCAACCGGTCAAATTCACCCCTCCACTTT
.	.	TRBV6-5	TRBJ1-3	CASSENTIYF	TGTGCCAGCAGTGAGAACACCATATATTTT
TRBD1	.	TRBV6-5	TRBJ1-1	CASSFAGTGTEAFF	TGTGCCAGCAGTTTCGCCGGGACAGGCACTGAAGCTTTCTTT
TRBD2	.	TRBV7-3	TRBJ2-1	CASSSRTSGGQFF	TGTGCCAGCAGCTCGAGGACTAGCGGGGGGCAGTTCTTC
.	.	TRBV21-1	TRBJ1-5	CASSTRRTGGVQPQHF	TGTGCCAGCAGTACCCGCCGGACAGGGGGCGTTCAGCCCCAGCATTTT
TRBD2	.	TRBV2	TRBJ2-1	CASSADGGEYNEQFF	TGTGCCAGCAGTGCCGACGGGGGGGAATACAATGAGCAGTTCTTC
TRBD1	.	TRBV19	TRBJ2-7	CASSIGQGISYEQYF	TGTGCCAGTAGTATAGGACAGGGGATCTCCTACGAGCAGTACTTC
TRBD2	.	TRBV29-1	TRBJ2-7	CSVAGTSGGGLPYEQYF	TGCAGCGTTGCCGGGACTAGCGGGGGGGGACTCCCCTACGAGCAGTACTTC
.	few	TRBV4-2	TRBJ1-2	CASSQEAGASRNGYTF	TGTGCCAGCAGCCAAGAAGCGGGGGCGAGCCGGAATGGCTACACCTTC
.	few	TRBV6-6	TRBJ1-1	CASSYSERMNTEAFF	TGTGCCAGCAGTTACTCAGAGAGGATGAACACTGAAGCTTTCTTT
.	few	TRBV4-1	TRBJ1-1	CASSQRQGFGTEAFF	TGCGCCAGCAGCCAACGTCAGGGGTTCGGCACTGAAGCTTTCTTT
.	.	TRBV7-8	TRBJ1-6	CASSAQGGTSPLHF	TGTGCCAGCAGCGCACAGGGAGGGACTTCACCCCTCCACTTT
.	.	TRBV28	TRBJ2-7	CASRQGSYEQYF	TGTGCCAGCAGACAGGGAAGCTACGAGCAGTACTTC
TRBD1	few	TRBV11-3	TRBJ2-2	CASSLGQGTAGELFF	TGTGCCAGCAGCCTCGGACAGGGTACGGCCGGGGAGCTGTTTTTT
TRBD2	.	TRBV9	TRBJ2-1	CASSHPSVGGGNNEQFF	TGTGCCAGCAGCCATCCTTCGGTGGGCGGGGGGAACAATGAGCAGTTCTTC
.	.	TRBV28	TRBJ1-2	CASSFGSAGYGYTF	TGTGCCAGCAGTTTTGGATCTGCGGGCTATGGCTACACCTTC
.	.	TRBV7-2	TRBJ2-7	CASSPSGTTGWAQYF	TGTGCCAGCAGCCCTTCCGGGACAACGGGATGGGCGCAGTACTTC
.	.	TRBV6-5	TRBJ1-1	CASRGLMNTEAFF	TGTGCCAGCAGGGGGCTCATGAACACTGAAGCTTTCTTT
TRBD2	.	TRBV11-3	TRBJ2-3	CASSKTSGGLPTDTQYF	TGTGCCAGCAGCAAGACTAGCGGGGGTTTACCCACAGATACGCAGTATTTT
TRBD1	.	TRBV5-8	TRBJ2-6	CASSTGTGFSGANVLTF	TGTGCCAGCAGCACCGGGACAGGGTTCTCTGGGGCCAACGTCCTGACTTTC
.	.	TRBV4-1	TRBJ2-2	CASSLSGGRDTGELFF	TGCGCCAGCAGCTTATCGGGGGGCCGGGACACCGGGGAGCTGTTTTTT